Below, 17 T cell receptor beta chains from the same sample are listed, as sequenced in a study of neoadjuvant anti-PD-1 for oral cavity cancer (dated by TCRdb to the early 2020s). The time point label of this sample denotes: after neoadjuvant nivolumab, at surgical resection. The library was produced with the immunoSEQ multiplex PCR assay. TCRdb re-hosts the immuneACCESS table, in-frame sequences only. Its copies lack some clones; in the studies checked, an unresolved V gene accounts for under half of them, and the cause for the rest is not known. The sample table shows around 14,000 clones, and just under 75% are seen once. The ten largest account for less than 3.5% of the sample. The sequenced sample was PBMCs, obtained after nivolumab (anti-PD-1) treatment. The source is a person between 35 and 79 years old with oral cavity squamous cell carcinoma.

The CDR3 sequence: CASSPGQRTGELFF. The CDR3 DNA sequence: TGTGCCAGCAGCCCGGGACAGAGAACCGGGGAGCTGTTTTTT. The rearrangement joins TRBV7-3 to TRBJ2-2; TRBD1 matches 7 bases. The CDR3 contains 14 residues. J gave up 5 bases and V 5 bases, and 5 bases lay outside the gene matches. Germline assignment: CDR1 SGHTA and CDR2 FQGTGA.

The chain joins TRBV5-1 to TRBJ2-1, with TRBD2 identical over 15 bases. V was pared by 6 bases and J by 8 bases, with 9 bases of the junction left unmatched. This CDR3 is 16 amino acids long. Per germline, CDR1 SGHRS and CDR2 YFSETQ. CDR3 residues: CASKLGTSGRSDEQFF. CDR3 sequence (DNA): TGCGCCAGCAAGCTTGGGACTAGCGGGAGGAGCGATGAGCAGTTCTTC.

The rearrangement links TRBV7-2 to TRBJ2-2; D tentatively reads TRBD1 or TRBD2 (6 bases each). Germline values: CDR1 SGHTA, CDR2 FQGNSA. With 5 bases removed from V and 6 bases from J, the gap between germline ends came to 19 bases. This CDR3 has 16 residues. This CDR3 reads CASSRVFEGGAGELFF. As DNA, the CDR3 is TGTGCCAGCAGCCGGGTCTTCGAGGGGGGTGCCGGGGAGCTGTTTTTT.

The chain recombines TRBV9 with TRBJ2-3, with unresolved D. Looked up from germline, CDR1 is SGDLS and CDR2 is YYNGEE. The CDR3 is made up of 15 amino acids. Trimming cost V 0 bases and J 5 bases, with 13 bases left between them. CDR3 nucleotide sequence: TGTGCCAGCAGCGTAGACCCCACGACTGTAGATACGCAGTATTTT. Translating gives CASSVDPTTVDTQYF.

This clone has only one observation. This chain uses TRBV9 with TRBJ1-1; 9 bases agree with TRBD1. The CDR3 runs 15 residues. Per the germline V gene, CDR1 is SGDLS and CDR2 is YYNGEE. The J segment lost 5 bases and the V segment lost 3 bases, leaving 8 bases of the junction unmatched. The chain's CDR3 is CASSATGGGSTEAFF. CDR3 DNA sequence: TGTGCCAGCAGCGCCACAGGGGGCGGATCGACTGAAGCTTTCTTT.

The chain combines TRBV10-3 with TRBJ2-5, with D possibly TRBD1 on 5 matching bases. The germline CDR1 and CDR2 sequences are ENHRY and SYGVKD. This CDR3 is 13 amino acids long. Trimming removed 3 bases at V and 4 bases at J, with 9 bases between. The DNA for the CDR3 is TGTGCCATCAGTGACGGGCAGGGAGAGACCCAGTACTTC. The encoded protein is CAISDGQGETQYF.

The CDR3 DNA reads as TGCGCCAGCAGCTTTGGCGGGAATGAAAAACTGTTTTTT. Amino acid sequence: CASSFGGNEKLFF. This chain uses TRBV5-1 with TRBJ1-4, with no clear D. This CDR3 spans 13 amino acids. Deletions cut 2 bases from V and 5 bases from J, with 7 bases between. Germline V gene lookup returns CDR1 SGHRS and CDR2 YFSETQ.

V and J are TRBV6-1 and TRBJ2-1; 7 nucleotides agree with TRBD1. Germline CDR1 is MNHNS and CDR2 is SASEGT. The CDR3 loop spans 14 amino acids. The V and J ends lost 6 bases and 2 bases, in that order; junction bases with no gene match: 4. In DNA form, the CDR3 reads TGTGCCAGCAGAGTGACAGGGCCCTACAATGAGCAGTTCTTC. The encoded protein is CASRVTGPYNEQFF.

This clone has a handful of counts. This sequence joins TRBV28 and TRBJ2-7; D is undetermined. Between the trimmed V and J ends, which lost 5 bases and 6 bases, there was a span of 20 bases. The CDR3 contains 15 residues. Per the germline V gene, CDR1 is MDHEN and CDR2 is SYDVKM. CDR3 bases: TGTGCCAGCAGTCTCTCGACCCTGGTCAGTGGCGAGCAGTACTTC. The encoded protein is CASSLSTLVSGEQYF.

In its sample, this clone was seen a few times. The chain couples TRBV11-2 to TRBJ1-2; 9 positions match TRBD1. Germline V CDR1 and CDR2: SGHAT, FQNNGV. The trim removed 5 bases at V and 9 bases at J, leaving 7 bases unmatched. CDR3 length: 13 amino acids. CDR3 sequence reads: CASSPGTGSSYTF. The CDR3 DNA reads TGTGCCAGCAGCCCCGGGACAGGGAGCAGCTACACCTTC.

This clone was recorded a few times. The chain joins TRBV2 to TRBJ1-5; TRBD1 is a possible D gene (6 bases). The length of the CDR3 is 14 residues. Per germline, CDR1 SNHLY and CDR2 FYNNEI. V was trimmed by 7 bases and J by 4 bases, leaving 14 bases between them. CDR3 sequence: CASTLGHTNQPQHF. CDR3 nucleotide sequence: TGTGCCAGCACCCTGGGACACACAAATCAGCCCCAGCATTTT.

In its sample, this clone is large. This sequence joins TRBV19 and TRBJ1-1; possible D gene TRBD1, 5 bases. CDR3 length: 15 residues. Trimming removed 9 bases at V and 6 bases at J, with 23 bases between. Germline values: CDR1 LNHDA, CDR2 SQIVND (reference sequence). CDR3 region: CASHGAEVHLPEAFF. As DNA, the CDR3 is TGTGCCAGCCATGGGGCCGAAGTACACCTCCCTGAAGCTTTCTTT. The entire variable domain, with the rest obtained from reference TRBV19 and TRBJ1-1, is as follows: DGGITQSPKYLFRKEGQNVTLSCEQNLNHDAMYWYRQDPGQGLRLIYYSQIVNDFQKGDIAEGYSVSREKKESFPLTVTSAQKNPTAFYLCASHGAEVHLPEAFFGQGTRLTVV.

The rearrangement links TRBV29-1 to TRBJ1-1; possible D gene TRBD1, 6 bases. Germline V gives CDR1 SQVTM, CDR2 ANQGSEA. The CDR3 covers 13 residues. Trimming cost V 4 bases and J 2 bases, with 11 bases left between them. CDR3 sequence: CSVVSGANTEAFF. The CDR3 coding sequence is TGCAGCGTTGTTTCAGGGGCAAACACTGAAGCTTTCTTT.

The CDR3 reads CASSLEGGIYEQYF. DNA of the CDR3: TGTGCCAGCAGCTTAGAGGGCGGGATCTACGAGCAGTACTTC. The V and J genes are TRBV11-2 and TRBJ2-7, with a possible D match to TRBD2 (6 bases). Trimming pared 0 bases from V and 3 bases from J, leaving 9 bases between. The CDR3 has 14 amino acids. Germline V CDR1 and CDR2: SGHAT, FQNNGV.

The V call is TRBV2, the J call TRBJ2-7; TRBD1 aligns across 8 bases. The CDR3 has 14 residues. The V gene end was trimmed by 6 bases and the J gene end by 7 bases; junction bases not matched to a gene: 11. CDR1 and CDR2 from the germline V gene are SNHLY and FYNNEI. This chain's CDR3 is CASSGQGSSMEQYF. The DNA for the CDR3 is TGTGCCAGCAGCGGACAGGGTTCAAGTATGGAGCAGTACTTC.

This chain uses TRBV5-1 with TRBJ1-5; 10 bases are shared with TRBD1. The germline V gene has CDR1 SGHRS and CDR2 YFSETQ. Trimming at V came to 4 bases and at J to 0 bases, leaving 4 bases not matched to a gene. The CDR3 is made up of 16 amino acids. The CDR3 DNA is TGCGCCAGCAGCCCCGGGACAGGGGATAGCAATCAGCCCCAGCATTTT. Protein: CASSPGTGDSNQPQHF.

The rearrangement uses TRBV28 and TRBJ2-5; 7 bases are a match to TRBD1. Germline-derived CDR1 and CDR2 are MDHEN and SYDVKM. V was clipped by 2 bases and J by 1 base; unmatched bases: 4. The CDR3 is made up of 15 amino acids. The CDR3 region is CASSLGSGGQETQYF. The CDR3 DNA reads TGTGCCAGCAGTTTAGGTTCAGGGGGCCAAGAGACCCAGTACTTC.